This record concerns one TCR beta chain sequence. This table comes from immunoSEQ multiplex PCR, and its TCRdb copy is limited to in-frame clones, with some not included. The profile covers approximately 51,000 clones, with approximately 87% appearing a single time and approximately 15% taken by the ten largest. Germline CDR1 and CDR2: SGHTA and FQGNSA. The CDR3 consists of 16 residues. Trimming cost V 1 base and J 1 base; bases outside gene matches: 5. These data belong to a study of T cell clones after liver transplantation. Study summary: TCRbeta sequencing after a pre-transplant mixed lymphocyte reaction identified graft-donor-reactive clones, later tracked in post-transplant blood. Standard immunosuppression, with no induction, continued until 12-24 months after transplant.

The sequence derives from a human patient who received a liver transplant. Certain T cells may be donor cells from the graft. The chain has TRBV7-2 and TRBJ2-3; 7 nucleotides match TRBD2. The starting material was CD8+ T cells from blood, obtained 12 months after liver transplant. DNA for the CDR3: TGTGCCAGCAGCTTAGGGCTGGGGGGGGGCACAGATACGCAGTATTTT. Protein: CASSLGLGGGTDTQYF.